The clone carrying this T cell receptor beta chain appeared a few times. This sample is drawn from a study of T-cell reconstitution after alpha-beta-depleted transplantation in children. V lost 7 bases to trimming and J lost 6 bases; unmatched junction nucleotides: 13. Per the germline V gene, CDR1 is KGHDR and CDR2 is SFDVKD. CDR3 size: 16 residues. The TCRbeta library incorporated unique molecular identifiers. TCRdb re-called the PCR reads with MiXCR, one entry per CDR3 protein. In the table there are hundreds of thousands of distinct CDR3 sequences, 15% to 20% of which are singletons. This sequence originates from a human donor who donated a stem cell graft to a child with acute myeloid leukemia. This sample comprised PBMCs from the stem cell graft donor, obtained from the stem cell graft. V and J are TRBV24-1 and TRBJ2-1; TRBD1 matches 8 bases. CDR3 nucleotide sequence: TGTGCCACCAGCCCCCTTAGACAGGGGAATGGCAATGAGCAGTTCTTC. Amino acid sequence: CATSPLRQGNGNEQFF.